This T cell receptor (beta chain) was identified during a study of shared clonotypes between healthy human individuals. Whole-study results and caveats: The sharing of approximately 4.6% of naive CD4 clonotypes was seen across several donors.

V dropped 3 bases and J dropped 4 bases, with 7 bases sitting between them. The CDR3 covers 13 residues. CDR1 and CDR2 (germline): MGHRA, YSYEKL. The sorted-subset replicate PCRs were given about 210 ng DNA, which is tens of thousands of T cell genomes. Some clones are missing from TCRdb's copy, which holds only in-frame ones; the method was immunoSEQ multiplex PCR. Among hundreds of thousands of clones, 85% to 95% were seen once, and the ten largest hold about 0.11%. About this clone itself: Antigen: not known.

Naivety among CD8 cells was defined by CD45RO negativity and positive CCR7 selection, thereby excluding terminally differentiated effector memory CD45RA+ cells. The sequenced material came from naive CD8+ T cells sorted from blood. The sequence was collected from a woman between 25 and 40 years old in good health. V is TRBV4-1 and J is TRBJ2-1, with D maybe TRBD1 (5 bases). The CDR3 protein is CASSHNRYNEQFF. Here the CDR3 DNA reads TGCGCCAGCAGCCATAACAGGTACAATGAGCAGTTCTTC.